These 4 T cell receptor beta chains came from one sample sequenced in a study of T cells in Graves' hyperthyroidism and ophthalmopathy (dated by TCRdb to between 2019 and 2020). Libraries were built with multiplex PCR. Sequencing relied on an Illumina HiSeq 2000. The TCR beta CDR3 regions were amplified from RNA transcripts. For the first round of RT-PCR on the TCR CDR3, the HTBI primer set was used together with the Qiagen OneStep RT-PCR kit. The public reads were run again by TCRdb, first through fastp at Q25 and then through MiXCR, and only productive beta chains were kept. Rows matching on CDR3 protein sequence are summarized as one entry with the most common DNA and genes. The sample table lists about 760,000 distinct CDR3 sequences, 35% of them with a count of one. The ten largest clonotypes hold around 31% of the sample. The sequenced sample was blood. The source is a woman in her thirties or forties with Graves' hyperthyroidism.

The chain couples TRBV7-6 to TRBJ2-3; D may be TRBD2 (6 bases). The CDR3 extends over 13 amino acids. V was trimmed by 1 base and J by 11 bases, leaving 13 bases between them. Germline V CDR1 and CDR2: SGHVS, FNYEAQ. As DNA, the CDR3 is TGTGCCAGCAGCTTAGATAGGTGGGACTTGCAGTATTTT. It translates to CASSLDRWDLQYF.

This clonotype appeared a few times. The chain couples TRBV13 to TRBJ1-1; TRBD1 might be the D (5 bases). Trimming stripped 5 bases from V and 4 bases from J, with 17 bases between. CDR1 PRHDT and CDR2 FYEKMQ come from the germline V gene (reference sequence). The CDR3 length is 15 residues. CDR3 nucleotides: TGTGCCAGCAGCCGGGACCCGACGCTGACCACTGAAGCTTTCTTT. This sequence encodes CASSRDPTLTTEAFF.

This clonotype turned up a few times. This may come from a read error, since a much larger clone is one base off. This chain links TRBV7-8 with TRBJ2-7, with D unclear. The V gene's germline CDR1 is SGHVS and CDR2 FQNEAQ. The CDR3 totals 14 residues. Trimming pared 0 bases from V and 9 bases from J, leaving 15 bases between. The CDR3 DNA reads TGTGCCAGCAGCTTAGCGGCGGAGATGCAAGGGCAGTACTTC. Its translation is CASSLAAEMQGQYF.

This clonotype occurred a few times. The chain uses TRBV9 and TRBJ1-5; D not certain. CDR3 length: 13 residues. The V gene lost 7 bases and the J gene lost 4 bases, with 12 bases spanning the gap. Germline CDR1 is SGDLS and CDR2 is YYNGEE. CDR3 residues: CASSGQWNQPQHF. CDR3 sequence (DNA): TGTGCCAGCTCCGGGCAGTGGAATCAGCCCCAGCATTTT.